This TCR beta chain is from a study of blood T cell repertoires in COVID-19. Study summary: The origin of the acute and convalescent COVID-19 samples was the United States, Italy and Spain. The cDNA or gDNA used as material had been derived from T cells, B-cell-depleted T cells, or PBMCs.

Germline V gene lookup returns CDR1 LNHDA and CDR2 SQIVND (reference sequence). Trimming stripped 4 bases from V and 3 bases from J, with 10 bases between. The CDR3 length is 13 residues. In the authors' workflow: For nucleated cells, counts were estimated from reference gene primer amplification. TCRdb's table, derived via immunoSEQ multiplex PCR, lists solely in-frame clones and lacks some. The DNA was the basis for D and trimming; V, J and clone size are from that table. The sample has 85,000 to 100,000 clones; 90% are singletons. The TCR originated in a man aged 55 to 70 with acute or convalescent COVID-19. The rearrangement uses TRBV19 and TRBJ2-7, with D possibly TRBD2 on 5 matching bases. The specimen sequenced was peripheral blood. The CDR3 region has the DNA TGTGCCAGTAGTACCCGGGAAGGCTACGAGCAGTACGTC. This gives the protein CASSTREGYEQYV.